This T cell receptor beta chain appears in the sequencing data of a study of blood T cells in healthy people across ages. Combining a sample-barcoded 5' primer with a J-beta primer mix, a second PCR ran for roughly 6 to 11 cycles. TCRdb used MiXCR to reprocess the 5' RACE reads, holding one entry per CDR3 protein. The data hold roughly 640,000 distinct CDR3 sequences, with 25% to 35% observed a single time. The CDR3 covers 15 residues. V gave up 2 bases and J gave up 7 bases; unmatched junction bases: 9. Germline V lookup: CDR1 MNHEY, CDR2 SVGEGT. The specimen sequenced was blood. The sequence was obtained from a woman of 80 years or more in good health. The chain couples TRBV6-2 or TRBV6-3 to TRBJ2-7; 9 bases agree with TRBD2. For the CDR3, the DNA is TGTGCCAGCAGTTACCAGGGCGGGGGGGCCACTGAGCAGTACTTC. Amino acid sequence: CASSYQGGGATEQYF.